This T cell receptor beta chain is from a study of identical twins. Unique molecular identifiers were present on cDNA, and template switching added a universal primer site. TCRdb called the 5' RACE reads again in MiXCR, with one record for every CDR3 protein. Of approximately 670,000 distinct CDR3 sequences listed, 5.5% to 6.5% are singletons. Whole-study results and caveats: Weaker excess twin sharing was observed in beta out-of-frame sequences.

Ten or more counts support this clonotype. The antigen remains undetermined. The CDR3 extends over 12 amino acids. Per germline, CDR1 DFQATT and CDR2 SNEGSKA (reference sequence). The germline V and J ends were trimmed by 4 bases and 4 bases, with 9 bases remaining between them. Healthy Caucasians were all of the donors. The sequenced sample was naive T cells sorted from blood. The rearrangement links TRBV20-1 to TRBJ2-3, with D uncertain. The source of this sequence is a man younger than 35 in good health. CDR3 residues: CSATSRPDTQYF. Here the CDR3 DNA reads TGCAGTGCTACTAGTCGCCCAGATACGCAGTATTTT.